This TCR beta chain is from a study of Graves' ophthalmopathy and Graves' hyperthyroidism. At the level of the study: Hyperthyroidism counted as stable given no ophthalmopathy within 18 months of follow-up.

The germline V gene encodes CDR1 DFQATT and CDR2 SNEGSKA (reference sequence). This CDR3 has 13 amino acids. V was clipped by 0 bases and J by 9 bases; unmatched bases: 6. Investigators amplified TCR beta CDR3 regions from RNA transcripts. The first-round RT-PCR employed HTBI primers together with the Qiagen OneStep RT-PCR kit. A multiplex PCR was then performed as the second round. TCRdb analysed the multiplex PCR reads with MiXCR anew, one entry per CDR3 protein. The table lists about 1.1 million distinct CDR3 sequences, about 36% of them singletons. Other autoimmune diseases, uncontrolled infections, pregnancy or lactation excluded patients from enrollment.

The TCR comes from an adult man with Graves' hyperthyroidism. The V and J genes are TRBV20-1 and TRBJ2-5; 8 nucleotides align to TRBD1. The specimen was peripheral blood or thyroid tissue (not recorded which). The CDR3 region has the DNA TGCAGTGCTAGAGAACAGGGGGTGCAGCCCCAGTACTTC. Encoded protein: CSAREQGVQPQYF.